This T cell receptor beta chain was captured in a study of shared clonotypes between healthy human individuals (dated by TCRdb to 2019 to 2021). Regarding the complete study: Three men and two women, aged 18 to 49 years, made up the cohort. For each donor, CD4 naive and CD4 memory were each given three plates, CD8 naive was given two plates, and CD8 memory was given one plate. To estimate repertoire size and how much clonotype sharing occurs between individuals, the study deeply sequenced the blood TCR repertoires of about 5 healthy adults. To increase sequencing depth and limit assay-specific biases, different laboratories used diverse techniques to prepare libraries and sequence TCR repertoires. Per donor, leukapheresis produced somewhere between about 0.94 and 9.5 billion PBMCs.

Worth noting for this clone: The target of this receptor is not known. No much larger clone exists at a distance of one base, and base qualities are not known.

TCR CDR3 regions were amplified from genomic DNA by multiplex PCR using the deep immunoSEQ assay. Extracted genomic DNA from each cell subset was spread evenly across all wells of several immunoSEQ 96-well plates, with each plate serving as a replicate. For sorted subsets, each replicate PCR was loaded with roughly 190 ng genomic DNA, equivalent to 25,000 to 35,000 T cell genomes. The purified libraries were quantified using a Qubit 3.0 fluorometer, sized with a Bioanalyzer 2100, and then quantified again using the KAPA Library Quantification kit. Each immunoSEQ 96-well plate was sequenced on its own single-read 150-cycle Illumina NextSeq 550 flow cell. The paper's processing steps were these. Because only junctional sequences without quality scores were contained in the immunoSEQ output, filtering matching that applied to full-length reads could not be performed. Sequences were annotated with PyIR, a Python wrapper for IgBLAST v1.9, using IMGT germline references to assign V/J genes and CDR3. Reads with weak V/J assignments (E-value above 1e-6), missing CDR3, stop codons, out-of-frame junctions, or ambiguous translated residues were removed. V3J clonotypes were defined as sequences sharing the same inferred V gene, J gene, and CDR3 amino acid sequence. Percentage overlap between repertoires was computed as shared unique clonotypes divided by the size of the smaller repertoire. Repertoire richness was assessed with RTK rarefaction, the Chao1 estimator, and Recon v2.1 estimates of unobserved clonotypes. Generation probabilities were computed with OLGA for all TCRbeta clonotypes obtained by the gDNA method from several donors. The source is immuneACCESS, and TCRdb retained only in-frame sequences with V and J called. Part of the clones is not carried over; for the studies checked, unresolved V genes explain less than half of this, and the remainder is unexplained. That table is the source of V, J and clone size, and D and trimming were worked out from the DNA. The sample table holds about 580,000 clones, of which 95% to 98% were seen once. The top ten hold around 0.3% of the sample.

CD8 naive samples were obtained by positive selection for CCR7 among CD45RO-negative cells, yielding a CD45RA+CCR7+ population from which TemRA cells were excluded. Healthy HIV-negative adults with no recently reported acute infections or vaccinations were included as donors. All donors were Caucasian adults living in Nashville, Tennessee, USA. Blood was collected by leukapheresis, and PBMCs were isolated by Ficoll-Histopaque density gradient centrifugation and then cryopreserved in liquid nitrogen vapor phase. Analytical flow cytometry was used to check the purity and quantity of every magnetically sorted T cell population. Genomic DNA was isolated from every sorted fraction and measured by UV absorbance on a Nanodrop 2000c. V is cut by 0 bases and J by 3 bases, and the space between the germline ends is 9 bases. The CDR3 measures 13 amino acids from cysteine to phenylalanine. Kept here is only the CDR3 DNA, which spans 39 bases and is read in frame from base 1. The CDR1 and CDR2 encoded by the germline V gene (reference sequence) are GTSNPN and SVGIG.

The study at large found these results: Sampling was limited to blood, and TCR repertoires in tissue likely differ from TCR repertoires in blood. Rarefaction of sorted-subset datasets indicated incomplete sequencing despite the large sequencing depth. Larger estimated clonotype richness was generally found for naive subsets than for memory subsets. Across a few donors, roughly 5.4% of naive CD4, 3% to 4% of naive CD8, under 2.5% of memory CD4, and approximately 0.42% of memory CD8 clonotypes were shared. Pairwise subsampling indicated that sequencing depth was expected to affect the degree of clonotype sharing among donors. The genetic and exposure-history diversity represented was limited by the small number of donors. Clonotypes shared by all four sorted-subset donors showed higher generation probabilities than non-shared clonotypes.

The clonotype originates from a man aged 25-40 years in good health. Sequenced sample: naive CD8+ T cells sorted from blood. The cell subset or site label for this specimen denotes: CD45RA+CCR7+. Here the chain combines TRBV30 and TRBJ2-7; the D gene assignment is ambiguous. This receptor carries the CDR3 CAWSVGIFYEQYF. The DNA sequence follows: TGTGCCTGGAGTGTAGGCATCTTCTACGAGCAGTACTTC.